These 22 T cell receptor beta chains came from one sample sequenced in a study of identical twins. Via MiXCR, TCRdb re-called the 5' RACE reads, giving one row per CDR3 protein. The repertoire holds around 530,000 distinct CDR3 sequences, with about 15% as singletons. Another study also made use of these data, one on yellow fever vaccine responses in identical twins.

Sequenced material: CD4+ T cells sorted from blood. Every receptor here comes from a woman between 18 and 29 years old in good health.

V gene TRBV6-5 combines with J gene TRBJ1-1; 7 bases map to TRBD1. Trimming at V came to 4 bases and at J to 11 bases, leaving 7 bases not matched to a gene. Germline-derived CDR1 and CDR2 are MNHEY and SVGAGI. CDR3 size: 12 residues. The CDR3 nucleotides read TGTGCCAGCAGTTCCCCGACAGGGAGGGCTTTCTTT. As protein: CASSSPTGRAFF.

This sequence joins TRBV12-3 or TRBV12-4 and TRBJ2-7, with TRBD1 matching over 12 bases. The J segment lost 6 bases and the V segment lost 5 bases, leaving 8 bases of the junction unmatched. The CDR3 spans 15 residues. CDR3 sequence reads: CASSPRDRGPLEQYF. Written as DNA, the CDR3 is TGTGCCAGCAGTCCCCGGGACAGGGGGCCCCTCGAGCAGTACTTC.

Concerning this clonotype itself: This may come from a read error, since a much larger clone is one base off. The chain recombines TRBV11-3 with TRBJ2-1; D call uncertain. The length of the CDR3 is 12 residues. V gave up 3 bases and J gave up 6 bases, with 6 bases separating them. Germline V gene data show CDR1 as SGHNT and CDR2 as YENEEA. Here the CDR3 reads CASSFVGNEQFF. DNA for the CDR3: TGTGCCAGCAGCTTTGTGGGCAATGAGCAGTTCTTC. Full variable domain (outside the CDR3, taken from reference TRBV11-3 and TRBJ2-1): EAGVVQSPRYKIIEKKQPVAFWCNPISGHNTLYWYLQNLGQGPELLIRYENEEAVDDSQLPKDRFSAERLKGVDSTLKIQPAELGDSAVYLCASSFVGNEQFFGPGTRLTVL.

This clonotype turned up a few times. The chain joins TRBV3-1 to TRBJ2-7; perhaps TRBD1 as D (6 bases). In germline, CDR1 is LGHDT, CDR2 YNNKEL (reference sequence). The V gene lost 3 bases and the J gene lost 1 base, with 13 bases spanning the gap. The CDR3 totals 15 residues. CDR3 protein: CASSQAPDSSYEQYF. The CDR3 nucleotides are TGTGCCAGCAGCCAGGCTCCGGACAGTTCCTACGAGCAGTACTTC.

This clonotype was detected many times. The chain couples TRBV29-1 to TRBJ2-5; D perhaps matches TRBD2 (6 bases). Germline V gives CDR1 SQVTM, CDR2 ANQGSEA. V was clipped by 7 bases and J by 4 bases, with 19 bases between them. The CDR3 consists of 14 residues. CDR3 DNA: TGCAGCGGTGAGGATGCGGGGAACAGAGAGACCCAGTACTTC. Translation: CSGEDAGNRETQYF.

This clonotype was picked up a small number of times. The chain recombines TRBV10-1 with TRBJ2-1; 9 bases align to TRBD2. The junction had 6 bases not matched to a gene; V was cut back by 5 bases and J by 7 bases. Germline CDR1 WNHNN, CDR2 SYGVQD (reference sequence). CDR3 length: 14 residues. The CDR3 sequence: CASSRASGENEQFF. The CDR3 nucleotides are TGCGCCAGCAGTCGGGCTAGCGGGGAGAATGAGCAGTTCTTC.

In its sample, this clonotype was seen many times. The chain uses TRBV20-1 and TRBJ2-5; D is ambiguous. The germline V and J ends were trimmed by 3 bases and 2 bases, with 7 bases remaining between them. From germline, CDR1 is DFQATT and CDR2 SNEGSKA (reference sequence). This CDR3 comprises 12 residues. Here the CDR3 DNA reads TGCAGTGCTAGGGGTGCGCAAGAGACCCAGTACTTC. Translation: CSARGAQETQYF.

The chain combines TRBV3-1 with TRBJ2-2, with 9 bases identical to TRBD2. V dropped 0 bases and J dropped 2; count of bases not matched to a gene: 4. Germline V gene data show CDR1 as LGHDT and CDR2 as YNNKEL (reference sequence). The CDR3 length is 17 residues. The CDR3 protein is CASSQDGLAGNTGELFF. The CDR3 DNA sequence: TGTGCCAGCAGCCAAGATGGCCTAGCGGGAAACACCGGGGAGCTGTTTTTT.

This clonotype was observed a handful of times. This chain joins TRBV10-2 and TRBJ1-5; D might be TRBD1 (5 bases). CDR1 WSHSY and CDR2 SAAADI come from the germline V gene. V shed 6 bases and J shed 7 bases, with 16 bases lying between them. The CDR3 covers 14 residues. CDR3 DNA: TGCGCCAGCAGGGACCGGGGCCCGGGGCAGCCCCAGCATTTT. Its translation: CASRDRGPGQPQHF.

The CDR3 nucleotides are TGTGCCAGCAGTCCCCCGAACCCTGTAGCTAGCGGCGACGAGCAGTACTTC. It encodes CASSPPNPVASGDEQYF. J is TRBJ2-7 and V is TRBV28; 7 bases fit TRBD2. Trimming at V came to 5 bases and at J to 5 bases, leaving 18 bases not matched to a gene. The CDR3 runs 17 residues. Germline V CDR1 and CDR2: MDHEN, SYDVKM.

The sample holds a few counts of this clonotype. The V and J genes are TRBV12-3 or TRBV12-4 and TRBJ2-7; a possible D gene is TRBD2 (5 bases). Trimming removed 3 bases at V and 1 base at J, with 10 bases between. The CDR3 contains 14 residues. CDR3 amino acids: CASSLRAKSYEQYF. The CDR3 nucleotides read TGTGCCAGCAGTTTGAGGGCAAAGTCCTACGAGCAGTACTTC.

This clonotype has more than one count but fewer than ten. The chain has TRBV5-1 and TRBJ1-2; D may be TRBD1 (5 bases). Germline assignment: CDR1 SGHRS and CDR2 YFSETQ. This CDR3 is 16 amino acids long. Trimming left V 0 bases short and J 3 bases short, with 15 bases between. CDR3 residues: CASSLGAGQGHYGYTF. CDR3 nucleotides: TGCGCCAGCAGCTTGGGCGCCGGTCAGGGTCACTATGGCTACACCTTC.

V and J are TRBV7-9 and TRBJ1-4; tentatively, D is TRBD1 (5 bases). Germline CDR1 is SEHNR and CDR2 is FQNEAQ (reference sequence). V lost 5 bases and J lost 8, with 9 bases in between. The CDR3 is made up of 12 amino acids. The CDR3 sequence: CASSPGTEKLFF. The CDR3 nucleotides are TGTGCCAGCAGCCCCGGGACGGAAAAACTGTTTTTT.

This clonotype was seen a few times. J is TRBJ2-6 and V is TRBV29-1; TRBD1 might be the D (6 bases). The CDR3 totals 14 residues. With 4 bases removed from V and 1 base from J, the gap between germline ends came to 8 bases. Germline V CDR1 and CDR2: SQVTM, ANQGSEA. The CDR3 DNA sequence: TGCAGCGTTGTAACAGGGTCTGGGGCCAACGTCCTGACTTTC. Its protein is CSVVTGSGANVLTF.

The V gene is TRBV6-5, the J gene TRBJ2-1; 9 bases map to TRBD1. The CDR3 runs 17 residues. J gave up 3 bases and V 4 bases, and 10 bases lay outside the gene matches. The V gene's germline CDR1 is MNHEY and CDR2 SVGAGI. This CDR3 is CASSSGTGTLLYNEQFF. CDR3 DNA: TGTGCCAGCAGTTCCGGGACAGGGACCCTCCTCTACAATGAGCAGTTCTTC.

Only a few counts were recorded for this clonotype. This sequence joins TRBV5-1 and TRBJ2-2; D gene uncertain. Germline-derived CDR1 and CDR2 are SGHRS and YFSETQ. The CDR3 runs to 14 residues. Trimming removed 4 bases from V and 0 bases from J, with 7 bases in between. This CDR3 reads CASSAQANTGELFF. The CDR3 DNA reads TGCGCCAGCAGCGCACAAGCGAACACCGGGGAGCTGTTTTTT. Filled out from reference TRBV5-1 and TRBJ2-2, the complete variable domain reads KAGVTQTPRYLIKTRGQQVTLSCSPISGHRSVSWYQQTPGQGLQFLFEYFSETQRNKGNFPGRFSGRQFSNSRSEMNVSTLELGDSALYLCASSAQANTGELFFGEGSRLTVL.

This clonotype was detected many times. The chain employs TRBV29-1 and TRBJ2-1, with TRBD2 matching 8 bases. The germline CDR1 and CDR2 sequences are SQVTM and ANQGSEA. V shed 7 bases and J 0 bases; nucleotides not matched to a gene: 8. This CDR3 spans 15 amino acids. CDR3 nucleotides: TGCAGCGGGAGAACTAGCGGATACTCCTACAATGAGCAGTTCTTC. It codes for CSGRTSGYSYNEQFF.

CDR3: CATSDQERGAFF. The CDR3 nucleotides read TGTGCCACCAGTGATCAGGAAAGGGGAGCTTTCTTT. The chain links TRBV24-1 to TRBJ1-1; TRBD1 might be the D (5 bases). V was cut by 3 bases and J by 10 bases, with 11 bases left in between. This CDR3 has 12 amino acids. Germline CDR1 is KGHDR and CDR2 is SFDVKD.

CDR3 sequence: CASSFGTSGYEQYF. The CDR3 nucleotides are TGTGCCAGCAGCTTTGGGACTAGCGGGTACGAGCAGTACTTC. V and J are TRBV7-7 and TRBJ2-7, with TRBD2 matching over 12 bases. CDR1 SSHAT and CDR2 FNYEAQ come from the germline V gene (reference sequence). The J segment lost 4 bases and the V segment lost 3 bases, leaving 1 base of the junction unmatched. The CDR3 contains 14 residues.

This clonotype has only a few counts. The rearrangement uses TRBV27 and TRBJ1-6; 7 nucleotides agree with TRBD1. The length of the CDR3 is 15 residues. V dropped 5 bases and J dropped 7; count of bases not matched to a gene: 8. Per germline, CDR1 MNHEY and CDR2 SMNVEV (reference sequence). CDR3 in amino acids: CASSPRGTTNSPLHF. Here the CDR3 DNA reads TGTGCCAGCAGTCCCAGGGGGACAACCAATTCACCCCTCCACTTT.

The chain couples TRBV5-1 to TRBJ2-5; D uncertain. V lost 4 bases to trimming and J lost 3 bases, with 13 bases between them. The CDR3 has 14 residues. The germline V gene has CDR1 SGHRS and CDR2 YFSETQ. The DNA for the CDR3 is TGCGCCAGCAGCACTGGCACCACCAAAGAGACCCAGTACTTC. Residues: CASSTGTTKETQYF.

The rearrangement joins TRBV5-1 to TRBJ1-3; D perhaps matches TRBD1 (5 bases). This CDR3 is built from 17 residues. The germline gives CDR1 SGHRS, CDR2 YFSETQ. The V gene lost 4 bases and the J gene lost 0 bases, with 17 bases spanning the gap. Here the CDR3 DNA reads TGCGCCAGCAGCCCCCTCTGGGACCAAACCTCTGGAAACACCATATATTTT. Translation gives CASSPLWDQTSGNTIYF.